This T cell receptor beta chain was identified in a study of T cell clusters in autoimmune cytopenias. Findings and limits, study-wide: Functional roles of the in silico T cell clusters still await experimental validation.

One tube held mixed TRB-A and TRB-B primer pools for touch-down PCR. TCRdb processed the multiplex PCR reads again and assigns one entry to each CDR3 protein, with no DNA. This sample contains some 3,900 distinct CDR3 sequences. Germline loops: CDR1 KGHSH, CDR2 LQKENI. The CDR3 extends over 14 amino acids. Each sample's input was roughly 230 ng genomic DNA, 38,000 or so genome equivalents. Frequency places this clonotype as medium-sized. The antigen remains undetermined. The sample also formed part of further work on T cell repertoires in aging, cancer and after chemotherapy. That source reports: Median generation probability rose over the chemotherapy interval in each cancer cohort, suggesting rebound thymic output.

This clonotype was sampled from a human donor in good health. This chain uses TRBV18 with TRBJ2-1; TCRdb proposes TRBD2, but this gene call is untestable without DNA. Sequenced material: peripheral blood. The CDR3 reads CASSPLAEGNEQFF.